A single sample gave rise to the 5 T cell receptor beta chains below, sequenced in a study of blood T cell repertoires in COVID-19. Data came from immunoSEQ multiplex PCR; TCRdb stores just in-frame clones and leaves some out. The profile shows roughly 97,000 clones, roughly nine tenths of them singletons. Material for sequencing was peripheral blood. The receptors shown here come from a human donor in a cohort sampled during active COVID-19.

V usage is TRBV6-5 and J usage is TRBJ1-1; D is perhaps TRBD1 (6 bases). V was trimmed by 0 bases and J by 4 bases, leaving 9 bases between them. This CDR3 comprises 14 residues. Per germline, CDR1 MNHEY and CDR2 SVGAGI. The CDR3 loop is CASSYSKGGTEAFF. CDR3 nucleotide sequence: TGTGCCAGCAGTTACTCGAAAGGGGGCACTGAAGCTTTCTTT.

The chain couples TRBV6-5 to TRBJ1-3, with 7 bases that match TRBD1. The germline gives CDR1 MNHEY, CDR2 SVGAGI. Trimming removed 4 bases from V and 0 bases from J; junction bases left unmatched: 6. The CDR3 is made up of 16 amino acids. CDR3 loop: CASSLQGPHSGNTIYF. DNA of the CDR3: TGTGCCAGCAGTTTACAGGGGCCTCACTCTGGAAACACCATATATTTT.

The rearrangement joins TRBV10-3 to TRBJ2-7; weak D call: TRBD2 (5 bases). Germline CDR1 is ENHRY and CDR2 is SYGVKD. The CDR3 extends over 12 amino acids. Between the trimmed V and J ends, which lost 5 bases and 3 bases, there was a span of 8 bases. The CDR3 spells CAISPTSYEQYF. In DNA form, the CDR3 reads TGTGCCATCAGTCCCACTAGCTACGAGCAGTACTTC.

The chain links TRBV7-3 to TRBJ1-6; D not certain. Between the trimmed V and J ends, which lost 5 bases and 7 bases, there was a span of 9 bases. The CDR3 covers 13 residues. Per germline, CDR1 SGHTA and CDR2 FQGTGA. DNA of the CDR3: TGTGCCAGCAGCCTGGACTGGAATTCACCCCTCCACTTT. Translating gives CASSLDWNSPLHF.

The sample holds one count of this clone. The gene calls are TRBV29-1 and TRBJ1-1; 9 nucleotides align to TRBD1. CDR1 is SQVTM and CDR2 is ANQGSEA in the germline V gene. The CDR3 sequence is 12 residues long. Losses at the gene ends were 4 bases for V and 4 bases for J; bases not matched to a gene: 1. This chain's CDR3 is CSVGTGVTEAFF. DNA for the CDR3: TGCAGCGTTGGGACAGGGGTCACTGAAGCTTTCTTT.